These T cell receptor beta chains were read from a single sample in a study of CD8 T cells in ankylosing spondylitis. TCRdb processed the 5' RACE reads anew with MiXCR; each CDR3 protein has one entry. The sample yields a few hundred thousand distinct CDR3 sequences, around 6.6% seen once. The sequencing sample was made of blood, either unsorted or a sorted T cell fraction (not recorded which). The receptors originated from a male donor with ankylosing spondylitis. CDR3s include the opening cysteine and the closing phenylalanine or tryptophan. Fields, in order: J gene, D gene, clone size, V gene, CDR3 protein, CDR3 DNA. A D gene is named only where the DNA matches it firmly. The listing skips clone size in some rows; elsewhere it reads once, few, many or a size class.

TRBJ2-3 | TRBD2 | few | TRBV11-3 | CASSLSGRRSDTQYF | TGTGCCAGCAGCTTGAGCGGGAGACGGTCAGATACGCAGTATTTT
TRBJ2-5 | TRBD2 | many | TRBV5-4 | CASSFTDIPTSGGKETQYF | TGTGCCAGCAGCTTTACGGACATTCCGACTAGCGGGGGGAAAGAGACCCAGTACTTC
TRBJ2-1 | NA | many | TRBV25-1 | CASATARVNEQFF | TGTGCCAGCGCCACTGCCCGGGTGAATGAGCAGTTCTTC
TRBJ2-5 | NA | many | TRBV6-2/TRBV6-3 | CASSYSPLGTQYF | TGTGCCAGCAGTTACTCGCCCCTTGGGACCCAGTACTTC
TRBJ1-2 | TRBD1 | many | TRBV6-1 | CASTPKRRDRSYGYTF | TGTGCCAGCACCCCTAAAAGGAGGGACAGGTCCTATGGCTACACCTTC
TRBJ1-6 | TRBD1 | few | TRBV6-5 | CASSYGTAVNSPLHF | TGTGCCAGCAGTTACGGGACAGCAGTTAATTCACCCCTCCACTTT
TRBJ2-2 | NA | many | TRBV5-6 | CASSLYGRPLNTGELFF | TGTGCCAGCAGCTTGTATGGACGGCCCTTGAACACCGGGGAGCTGTTTTTT
TRBJ2-7 | NA | many | TRBV15 | CATSLGNSYEQYF | TGTGCCACCAGCCTCGGGAACTCCTACGAGCAGTACTTC
TRBJ2-1 | NA | NA | TRBV20-1 | CSAVPTRVRYNEQFF | TGCAGTGCTGTACCTACTCGAGTCCGTTACAATGAGCAGTTCTTC
TRBJ1-1 | NA | many | TRBV5-1 | CASSTEAFF | TGCGCCAGCAGCACTGAAGCTTTCTTT
TRBJ2-7 | NA | NA | TRBV4-3 | CASSQGGSSSYEQYF | TGCGCCAGCAGCCAAGGGGGCTCGAGCTCCTACGAGCAGTACTTC
TRBJ2-5 | NA | few | TRBV7-2 | CATATGGIETQYF | TGTGCCACCGCCACCGGAGGTATAGAGACCCAGTACTTC
TRBJ1-2 | TRBD1 | many | TRBV6-5 | CASSYLGQGYNGYTF | TGTGCCAGCAGTTACTTGGGACAGGGGTATAATGGCTACACCTTC
TRBJ2-5 | NA | NA | TRBV9 | CGSSEARVGETQYF | TGTGGCAGCAGCGAGGCCAGGGTTGGAGAGACCCAGTACTTC
TRBJ1-2 | NA | many | TRBV12-3/TRBV12-4 | CASSKTRVFGYTF | TGTGCCAGCAGCAAGACACGGGTTTTTGGCTACACCTTC
TRBJ2-7 | TRBD2 | NA | TRBV20-1 | CSAPPGGSYEQYF | TGCAGTGCCCCTCCTGGCGGGAGTTACGAGCAGTACTTC
TRBJ2-3 | TRBD1 | many | TRBV6-5 | CASSFLRDRGSDTQYF | TGTGCCAGCAGTTTCCTCCGGGACAGGGGTTCAGATACGCAGTATTTT
TRBJ1-5 | NA | NA | TRBV7-2 | CASSLVLGVTNQPQHF | TGTGCCAGCAGCTTAGTTTTAGGGGTTACCAATCAGCCCCAGCATTTT
TRBJ1-2 | TRBD1 | many | TRBV5-1 | CASSDRQGFYGYTF | TGCGCCAGCAGCGATCGACAGGGATTCTATGGCTACACCTTC
TRBJ2-4 | TRBD2 | many | TRBV20-1 | CSARDPSGKNIQYF | TGCAGTGCTAGAGATCCTAGCGGCAAAAACATTCAGTACTTC
TRBJ2-5 | TRBD2 | NA | TRBV7-8 | CASSLRLAGDQETQYF | TGTGCCAGCAGCTTACGACTAGCGGGGGACCAAGAGACCCAGTACTTC
TRBJ2-3 | NA | few | TRBV11-2 | CASRRSPDTQYF | TGTGCCAGCCGGAGAAGTCCAGATACGCAGTATTTT
TRBJ2-2 | NA | many | TRBV18 | CASSPLIDRHANTGELFF | TGTGCCAGCTCACCACTTATCGACAGGCACGCGAACACCGGGGAGCTGTTTTTT
TRBJ1-5 | NA | many | TRBV7-9 | CASSLVSSNQPQHF | TGTGCCAGCAGCTTAGTGTCGTCAAATCAGCCCCAGCATTTT
TRBJ2-5 | TRBD2 | few | TRBV6-2/TRBV6-3 | CASSYGLAGQETQYF | TGTGCCAGCAGTTACGGGCTAGCGGGGCAGGAGACCCAGTACTTC
TRBJ1-2 | NA | many | TRBV29-1 | CSAIIQGLRNGYTF | TGCAGCGCCATAATCCAGGGACTCCGAAACGGCTACACCTTC
TRBJ2-1 | NA | many | TRBV20-1 | CSARGRRINEQFF | TGCAGTGCTAGAGGTAGGAGGATCAATGAGCAGTTCTTC
TRBJ2-2 | TRBD1 | many | TRBV7-9 | CASSPRTGLAGELFF | TGTGCCAGCAGCCCAAGGACAGGGCTTGCCGGGGAGCTGTTTTTT
TRBJ1-2 | NA | NA | TRBV6-2/TRBV6-3 | CASSPTKQGLRNGYTF | TGTGCCAGCAGCCCTACCAAACAGGGCCTAAGGAATGGCTACACCTTC